These T cell receptor beta chains were read from a single sample in a study of a mutant IDH1 vaccine in newly diagnosed glioma. Here immunoSEQ multiplex PCR was the method, and the copy in TCRdb shows in-frame clones only, minus some. The table has 70,000 to 90,000 clones, over 75% seen once; the top ten hold approximately 0.58%. These receptors have no identified antigens. Sample: PBMCs, taken from a glioma patient whose treatment included an IDH1 peptide vaccine. Source of these receptors: a woman aged 45-65 years with glioma. Both conserved end residues are part of each CDR3. Fields, in order: J gene, V gene, D gene, clone size, CDR3 DNA, CDR3 protein. The D gene is left open where the match is weak. Expanded clones get a size class; other rows say once, few or many, or leave the size out.

>TRBJ2-3|TRBV5-1|-|-
TGCGCCAGCAGCTTGGGGCAGGGAAGGAGGCCAGATACGCAGTATTTT
CASSLGQGRRPDTQYF
>TRBJ2-1|TRBV20-1|-|-
TGCAGTGCTAGGGCCCGAGGGGAGCAGTTCTTC
CSARARGEQFF
>TRBJ1-1|TRBV7-2|-|-
TGTGCCAGCAGTTCTCTTAGGGGCACTGAAGCTTTCTTT
CASSSLRGTEAFF
>TRBJ1-1|TRBV7-9|-|few
TGTGCCAGCAGCTTAGGCGGTGGTGAAGCTTTCTTT
CASSLGGGEAFF
>TRBJ2-7|TRBV5-4|-|-
TGTGCCAGCAGCCACCAGAGGGGGTACGGCGAGCAGTACTTC
CASSHQRGYGEQYF
>TRBJ1-5|TRBV27|-|-
TGTGCCAGCAGTTTAACCCGCTTGGGGGGGGCGTCGCGCAATCAGCCCCAGCATTTT
CASSLTRLGGASRNQPQHF
>TRBJ2-2|TRBV5-8|TRBD2|-
TGTGCCAGCAGCTTGGAGCTAGCGGGAGGGCCGACCGGGGAGCTGTTTTTT
CASSLELAGGPTGELFF
>TRBJ2-1|TRBV28|-|-
TGTGCCAGCAGTTTATGGTCCTCCTCCTACAATGAGCAGTTCTTC
CASSLWSSSYNEQFF
>TRBJ2-7|TRBV9|TRBD1|-
TGTGCCAGCAGCCGGATGGGGACAGGGACTCAAGAGCAGTACTTC
CASSRMGTGTQEQYF
>TRBJ2-7|TRBV13|-|-
TGTGCCAGCAGCTTAGGGGTCTACGAGCAGTACTTC
CASSLGVYEQYF
>TRBJ2-3|TRBV2|TRBD2|-
TGTGCCAGCACCGAATGGGGAGCGGGAGTGGCAGATACGCAGTATTTT
CASTEWGAGVADTQYF
>TRBJ2-5|TRBV15|-|few
TGTGCCACCAGGGAAGGGGGTAGAGAGACCCAGTACTTC
CATREGGRETQYF
>TRBJ2-1|TRBV29-1|-|-
TGCAGCGGCGGACGGGCAGGGTGGGATGAGCAGTTCTTC
CSGGRAGWDEQFF
>TRBJ1-5|TRBV27|-|-
TGTGCCAGCAGTTTCTCCGCAGGGGAGGGGGGGCAGCCCCAGCATTTT
CASSFSAGEGGQPQHF
>TRBJ2-2|TRBV5-6|TRBD2|-
TGTGCCAGCAGCTTAAATAGCGGGATTTACACCGGGGAGCTGTTTTTT
CASSLNSGIYTGELFF
>TRBJ1-2|TRBV2|TRBD1|-
TGTGCCAGCTACCTCCGGGACAGGGTGTTCACTAACTATGGCTACACCTTC
CASYLRDRVFTNYGYTF
>TRBJ2-1|TRBV5-1|-|-
TGCGCCAGCAGCTTGGAGCTGTACAATGAGCAGTTCTTC
CASSLELYNEQFF
>TRBJ2-3|TRBV20-1|-|-
TGCAGTGCTAGAGCCGGAGATACGCAGTATTTT
CSARAGDTQYF
>TRBJ2-7|TRBV15|-|-
TGTGCCACCAGCAGGGGGGGAGGCCAGAGGAACGAGCAGTACTTC
CATSRGGGQRNEQYF
>TRBJ2-7|TRBV28|TRBD1|-
TGTGCCAGCAGGGGGACAGGTTCCCTCTACGAGCAGTACTTC
CASRGTGSLYEQYF
>TRBJ2-7|TRBV9|-|-
TGTGCCAGCAGCGTAGGTTCCGGCCCCTACTCCTACGAGCAGTACTTC
CASSVGSGPYSYEQYF
>TRBJ2-1|TRBV6-5|-|-
TGTGCCAGCAGCCCTCTCAGGCCGCAGGGGGAGCAGTTCTTC
CASSPLRPQGEQFF
>TRBJ2-3|TRBV4-2|TRBD2|-
TGTGCCAGCAGCCAAGTCGCGGGAGGGCATATAGATACGCAGTATTTT
CASSQVAGGHIDTQYF
>TRBJ2-5|TRBV7-8|-|-
TGTGCCAGCAGCCGGATACCGGGGCCGTACCAAGAGACCCAGTACTTC
CASSRIPGPYQETQYF
>TRBJ2-7|TRBV6-6|TRBD1|-
TGTGTTACAGGGGGCGGAGCCCCCTACGAGCAGTACTTC
CVTGGGAPYEQYF
>TRBJ1-6|TRBV18|-|-
TGTGCCAGCTCACCCGAGAGCTCCTATAATTCACCCCTCCACTTT
CASSPESSYNSPLHF
>TRBJ1-4|TRBV5-4|-|-
TGTGCCAGCAGCCGGGCACTACTTGGGGAAAAACTGTTTTTT
CASSRALLGEKLFF
>TRBJ2-4|TRBV5-5|TRBD2|-
TGTGCCAGCAGCGCGGTAGAGCGGGACGGCATTCAGTACTTC
CASSAVERDGIQYF
>TRBJ1-1|TRBV19|-|-
TGTGCCAGTAGTATTGAAAGGGCGTTTTCCACTGAAGCTTTCTTT
CASSIERAFSTEAFF
>TRBJ1-2|TRBV7-9|-|-
TGTGCCAGCAGCCTCGGAGGGACAAGATCTAACTATGGCTACACCTTC
CASSLGGTRSNYGYTF
>TRBJ2-5|TRBV18|TRBD1|-
TGTGCCAGCTCACCACCGACGGGGACAGGTCAAGAGACCCAGTACTTC
CASSPPTGTGQETQYF
>TRBJ1-5|TRBV2|-|-
TGTGCCAGCAGTGAAGCGCTTAGGTATCAGCCCCAGCATTTT
CASSEALRYQPQHF
>TRBJ2-7|TRBV29-1|-|-
TGCAGCGTTGTCAGGGCCTACGAGCAGTACTTC
CSVVRAYEQYF
>TRBJ1-2|TRBV10-1|TRBD1|-
TGCGCCAGCAGTCCCGGGACAGGCAACTATGGCTACACCTTC
CASSPGTGNYGYTF
>TRBJ2-7|TRBV28|TRBD2|-
TGTGCCAGCAGTTTACGTGGGAGGGCCTGGGAGCAGTACTTC
CASSLRGRAWEQYF
>TRBJ2-7|TRBV7-9|TRBD2|-
TGTGCCAGCAGCGATAAACTAGCGGGAGGTTCCTGCGAGCAGTACTTC
CASSDKLAGGSCEQYF
>TRBJ2-1|TRBV11-3|TRBD2|once
TGTGCCAGCTCGACTAGCGGGAGATTCAATGAGCAGTTCTTC
CASSTSGRFNEQFF
>TRBJ2-1|TRBV14|-|-
TGTGCCAGCAGCCTCTGGAGGGGGGAGCAGTTCTTC
CASSLWRGEQFF
>TRBJ2-2|TRBV9|-|-
TGTGCCAGCACCTTCATGGCGGGACTCAACACCGGGGAGCTGTTTTTT
CASTFMAGLNTGELFF
>TRBJ1-5|TRBV6-6|TRBD1|-
TGTGCCAGCAGCCGACAGGGCAACCAGCCCCAGCATTTT
CASSRQGNQPQHF
>TRBJ1-2|TRBV19|-|-
TGTGCCAGTAGGGCAGGAGCTAACTATGGCTACACCTTC
CASRAGANYGYTF
>TRBJ2-2|TRBV19|TRBD1|-
TGTGCCAGTAGTACCCCCCCCTGGACAGGGCGTCCCGGGGAGCTGTTTTTT
CASSTPPWTGRPGELFF
>TRBJ2-7|TRBV19|TRBD2|-
TGTGCCAGTAGCCCGGGGGGGCCGGTGGGGGAGCAGTACTTC
CASSPGGPVGEQYF
>TRBJ2-1|TRBV29-1|TRBD2|-
TGCAGCGTACCAGGACTAGCGGGTAGCTCCTACAATGAGCAGTTCTTC
CSVPGLAGSSYNEQFF
>TRBJ2-7|TRBV9|TRBD2|-
TGTGCCAGCAGCGGAGGGACTAGCCATTACGAGCAGTACTTC
CASSGGTSHYEQYF
>TRBJ1-5|TRBV7-2|-|-
TGTGCCAGCAGCTTATCACAGGGTACCCCGCCCCAGCATTTT
CASSLSQGTPPQHF